Each of the 17 T cell receptor beta chains below was sequenced from the same sample in a study of blood T cell repertoires in COVID-19. Clones were read by immunoSEQ multiplex PCR, and TCRdb kept only the in-frame ones, dropping some. This table has about 120,000 clones, about 89% appearing once. Sequenced: peripheral blood. The receptor source for this set is a man aged 35 to 55 with acute or convalescent COVID-19.

This chain uses TRBV6-5 with TRBJ2-1, with TRBD2 identical over 7 bases. Trimming took 7 bases from V and 13 from J; bases not matched to a gene: 16. The CDR3 spans 14 residues. Germline V CDR1 and CDR2: MNHEY, SVGAGI. As DNA, the CDR3 is TGTGCCAGCACTCAAATGGGGCTAGCGGCAGAACAGTTCTTC. This translates into CASTQMGLAAEQFF.

The V call is TRBV29-1, the J call TRBJ1-2; a weak D match, TRBD1 (6 bases). V lost 2 bases and J 9 bases, leaving 13 bases between the germline ends. This CDR3 region has 12 residues. Germline lookup yields CDR1 SQVTM and CDR2 ANQGSEA. CDR3 bases: TGCAGCGTTGAAACCCCAGGGGTGCGCTACACCTTC. This codes for CSVETPGVRYTF.

This chain joins TRBV9 and TRBJ2-2; tentatively, D is TRBD1 (5 bases). With 4 bases removed from V and 2 bases from J, the gap between germline ends came to 15 bases. The length of the CDR3 is 16 residues. The germline CDR1 and CDR2 sequences are SGDLS and YYNGEE. CDR3 sequence reads: CASSLRQNPNTGELFF. The CDR3 region has the DNA TGTGCCAGCAGCCTCAGACAGAACCCCAACACCGGGGAGCTGTTTTTT.

This rearrangement joins TRBV6-5 to TRBJ1-1; the D gene is possibly TRBD1 (6 bases). This CDR3 has 14 residues. The V end was cut by 7 bases, the J end by 6 bases, with 18 bases between. Germline-derived CDR1 and CDR2 are MNHEY and SVGAGI. CDR3 DNA: TGTGCCAGCACCGTAAAACAGGGTATCGCTGAAGCTTTCTTT. Protein: CASTVKQGIAEAFF.

V gene TRBV3-1 (or the pseudogene TRBV3-2) combines with J gene TRBJ1-2, with a possible D match to TRBD1 (5 bases). The CDR3 has 16 amino acids. Germline CDR1 and CDR2: LGHDT and YNNKEL (reference sequence). Trimming shortened V by 4 bases and J by 5 bases, and 20 bases separated the two germline ends. The CDR3 region is CASSPLGGVGGYGYTF. The CDR3 bases are TGTGCCAGCAGCCCTTTAGGAGGGGTCGGAGGGTATGGCTACACCTTC.

This clone occurred once. V gene TRBV7-9 combines with J gene TRBJ1-4; 9 bases agree with TRBD1. The CDR3 contains 13 residues. V lost 4 bases to trimming and J lost 13 bases; unmatched junction nucleotides: 7. The germline gives CDR1 SEHNR, CDR2 FQNEAQ (reference sequence). As DNA, the CDR3 is TGTGCCAGCAGCTCACAGGGGGCGCGGGGACTGTTTTTT. This translates into CASSSQGARGLFF.

The J gene is TRBJ1-2, the V gene TRBV18; no clear D gene. In germline, CDR1 is KGHSH, CDR2 LQKENI. The V end was cut by 3 bases, the J end by 3 bases, with 11 bases between. CDR3 size: 14 residues. The DNA of the CDR3 is TGTGCCAGCTCACCCCCGGCAGGTGACTATGGCTACACCTTC. This gives the protein CASSPPAGDYGYTF.

The chain joins TRBV3-1 (or the pseudogene TRBV3-2) to TRBJ2-2, with 10 bases that match TRBD2. From germline, CDR1 is LGHDT and CDR2 YNNKEL (reference sequence). V lost 4 bases, J lost 0 bases, and 2 bases stayed unmatched. The CDR3 has 16 amino acids. The DNA of the CDR3 is TGTGCCAGCAGCCTTGGACTAGCGGCGAACACCGGGGAGCTGTTTTTT. Amino acids: CASSLGLAANTGELFF.

The CDR3 loop reads CASSSDLTTGDTEAFF. CDR3 DNA: TGTGCCAGCAGCTCGGACCTTACGACAGGTGACACTGAAGCTTTCTTT. This chain joins TRBV7-2 and TRBJ1-1; weak D call: TRBD1 (6 bases). This CDR3 spans 16 amino acids. Trimming removed 4 bases at V and 3 bases at J, with 18 bases between. From germline, CDR1 is SGHTA and CDR2 FQGNSA.

V is TRBV7-3 and J is TRBJ2-2, with 9 bases that match TRBD1. V trimming: 5 bases; J trimming: 5 bases; junction bases outside the gene matches: 6. This CDR3 has 15 residues. CDR1 and CDR2 from the germline V gene are SGHTA and FQGTGA. CDR3 loop: CASSADRGGTGELFF. The CDR3 nucleotides read TGTGCCAGCAGCGCGGACAGGGGTGGAACCGGGGAGCTGTTTTTT.

The genes are TRBV5-6 and TRBJ1-1, with TRBD1 identical over 8 bases. Germline V gene lookup returns CDR1 SGHDT and CDR2 YYEEEE. V gave up 4 bases and J gave up 1 base; unmatched junction bases: 3. The CDR3 is 14 amino acids. DNA for the CDR3: TGTGCCAGCAGCCGGGACAGGACGAACACTGAAGCTTTCTTT. Translation: CASSRDRTNTEAFF.

This rearrangement joins TRBV7-9 to TRBJ1-5, with TRBD1 identical over 8 bases. The germline CDR1 and CDR2 sequences are SEHNR and FQNEAQ (reference sequence). This CDR3 has 13 residues. After removal of 3 bases from V and 7 bases from J, the junction contained 2 bases not matched to a gene. The CDR3 is CASSLTGEQPQHF. The CDR3 bases are TGTGCCAGCAGCTTGACAGGGGAGCAGCCCCAGCATTTT.

The chain combines TRBV5-4 with TRBJ1-1; 10 nucleotides match TRBD1. Germline assignment: CDR1 SGHNT and CDR2 YYREEE (reference sequence). Unmatched junction bases numbered 7, after V lost 1 base and J lost 1 base. The CDR3 totals 17 residues. CDR3 in DNA: TGTGCCAGCAGCTTGTATAGGACAGGGGGAACGAACACTGAAGCTTTCTTT. Translated, it gives CASSLYRTGGTNTEAFF.

This rearrangement joins TRBV7-2 to TRBJ1-2; D perhaps matches TRBD1 (6 bases). This CDR3 has 15 residues. Germline V gene lookup returns CDR1 SGHTA and CDR2 FQGNSA. The germline V and J ends were trimmed by 5 bases and 0 bases, with 13 bases remaining between them. This CDR3 is CASSPGGGTNYGYTF. In DNA form, the CDR3 reads TGTGCCAGCAGCCCCGGGGGGGGCACTAACTATGGCTACACCTTC.

The rearrangement joins TRBV30 to TRBJ1-2; 8 bases are a match to TRBD1. CDR3 length: 14 residues. J was trimmed by 8 bases and V by 3 bases; bases with no gene match: 11. Germline V gives CDR1 GTSNPN, CDR2 SVGIG (reference sequence). CDR3 in amino acids: CAWSKVETGVGYTF. CDR3 nucleotides: TGTGCCTGGAGCAAAGTCGAGACAGGGGTAGGCTACACCTTC.

This clone has just one count. CDR3 in amino acids: CASSLGIASETQYF. In DNA form, the CDR3 reads TGTGCCAGCAGCTTGGGGATAGCGTCAGAGACCCAGTACTTC. This rearrangement joins TRBV5-8 to TRBJ2-5, with D possibly being TRBD2 (5 bases). CDR1 is SGHTS and CDR2 is YDEGEE in the germline V gene. This CDR3 comprises 14 residues. The ends were cut back, 0 bases at V and 4 bases at J, with 10 bases in the middle.

The chain carries TRBV19 and TRBJ1-2, with D unresolved. The CDR3 has 14 amino acids. The V gene's germline CDR1 is LNHDA and CDR2 SQIVND (reference sequence). V was pared by 5 bases and J by 1 base, with 11 bases between. The DNA of the CDR3 is TGTGCCAGTAGTCGAGGATCCTTTAACTATGGCTACACCTTC. Its protein product is CASSRGSFNYGYTF.